Given below is one TCR beta chain in context. Antigen specificity is unknown. This sample is drawn from a study of cytotoxic CD8 clonotypes in ibrutinib-treated CLL. About the research overall: Sample averages reached 250,000 to 300,000 productive templates and 80,000 to 100,000 productive rearrangements. Findings and limits, study-wide: Public clonotypes occurred uncommonly; on treatment, they contracted or remained stable. Clonality increased at ibrutinib response and stayed stable in sustained remission. At progression, however, it fell back toward baseline.

Depth targeted 1 in 200,000 to 1 in 1 million T cells, averaging approximately 9.3x coverage per clonotype. This table comes from immunoSEQ multiplex PCR, and its TCRdb copy is limited to in-frame clones, with some not included. The sample holds 52,000 or so clones; around four fifths are singletons and the top ten take about 20%. The ends were cut back, 1 base at V and 4 bases at J, with 4 bases in the middle. Germline CDR1 is KGHSH and CDR2 is LQKENI. The CDR3 sequence is 13 residues long. The V and J genes are TRBV18 and TRBJ2-2; the D is unclear. The input for sequencing was PBMCs, taken after 24 months of ibrutinib treatment. The sequence came from a human donor with chronic lymphocytic leukemia. The CDR3 nucleotides read TGTGCCAGCTCACCACTCAGCACCGGGGAGCTGTTTTTT. It translates to CASSPLSTGELFF.